This TCR beta chain was sequenced during a study of radiotherapy plus CTLA-4 blockade in lung cancer. Study summary: Overall, around 18% of patients showed an objective response, while 25% to 35% attained disease control.

About this clone itself: Its antigen is not identified.

Sequenced by immunoSEQ multiplex PCR; TCRdb stores in-frame clones only, minus some. The table lists fewer than 150,000 clones, just under 80% of them singletons. Germline-derived CDR1 and CDR2 are MNHNS and SASEGT. V was shortened by 1 base and J by 0 bases, with 4 bases between the two germline ends. CDR3 length: 15 amino acids. Focal radiation plus CTLA-4 blockade with ipilimumab was given to patients with chemo-refractory metastatic non-small-cell lung cancer. Notes on the study in general: Researchers report tumor-derived TCR clones expanding in blood after radiotherapy plus ipilimumab.

The receptor was derived from a human donor with non-small cell lung cancer who had a partial response to radiotherapy plus ipilimumab. Specimen: peripheral blood, collected from a patient treated with radiotherapy plus ipilimumab. The chain carries TRBV6-1 and TRBJ2-6; D is undetermined. In nucleotides, the CDR3 is TGTGCCAGCAGTGAAGACAGCTCTGGGGCCAACGTCCTGACTTTC. It codes for CASSEDSSGANVLTF.